This entry describes one TCR beta chain. Random hexamers were used to reverse transcribe the RNA input (about 0.45 to 1 ug). Amplification of TCR beta CDR3 spanned 54 Vbeta and 13 Jbeta via immunoSEQ multiplex PCR. TCRdb analysed the immunoSEQ multiplex PCR reads with MiXCR anew, one entry per CDR3 protein. The repertoire consists of approximately 76,000 distinct CDR3 sequences, with 85% to 95% occurring once and the leading ten covering 0.3% to 0.45%. The sample originates from a study of CD8 T cells in Susac syndrome. In contrast to the negatively isolated CD8+ and CD4+ T cells, TEMRA cells were FACS-enriched. Germline V gives CDR1 MNHEY, CDR2 SVGAGI. The length of the CDR3 is 16 residues. V was pared by 4 bases and J by 0 bases, with 13 bases between.

The chain carries TRBV6-5 and TRBJ1-5, with D possibly being TRBD1 (5 bases). The sequencing input was CD8+ T cells from PBMCs. This TCR derives from a human donor with multiple sclerosis. The CDR3 DNA reads as TGTGCCAGCAGTTCAAGCCCAGGGTCTAGCAATCAGCCCCAGCATTTT. Translated: CASSSSPGSSNQPQHF.